The TCR beta chain described here comes from a study of technical replicates of blood from a handful of donors. The CDR3 is 16 amino acids. Trimming removed 0 bases at V and 2 bases at J, with 11 bases between. Germline V gene lookup returns CDR1 MGHRA and CDR2 YSYEKL. Generated by immunoSEQ multiplex PCR, the TCRdb table keeps only in-frame clones and is missing some. The data contain around 16,000 clones, roughly 86% of them seen just once; the ten biggest clones take up 9.5% to 12%. The sample taken for sequencing was PBMCs. The rearrangement links TRBV4-1 to TRBJ2-1, with a possible D match to TRBD2 (5 bases). The TCR sequence derives from a human donor in good health. CDR3 residues: CASSQDEDSTYNEQFF. CDR3 sequence (DNA): TGCGCCAGCAGCCAAGACGAGGACTCAACCTACAATGAGCAGTTCTTC.